This T cell receptor beta chain emerged from a study of response to subunit inactivated influenza vaccine. Overall study findings and caveats: Authors suggested that a seasonal influenza vaccination recruits few new T cells each time.

The germline CDR1 and CDR2 sequences are LGHDT and YNNKEL (reference sequence). CDR3 length: 14 amino acids. With V trimmed by 5 bases and J by 5 bases, 9 bases remained unmatched. Using its own MiXCR run on the RT-PCR reads, TCRdb lists one record per CDR3 protein. The sample has about 650,000 distinct CDR3 sequences; 15% to 18% are singletons. The table lists this clonotype with a few counts. The target antigen is unknown. The sample consisted of PBMCs from blood, taken 11 to 12 days after vaccination. This clonotype was sampled from a man aged 50 to 59 who received an inactivated influenza vaccine. The chain combines TRBV3-1 with TRBJ2-7; 7 bases fit TRBD2. CDR3 sequence: CASSSQAGRNEQYF. CDR3 nucleotide sequence: TGTGCCAGCAGCTCTCAAGCGGGAAGGAACGAGCAGTACTTC.